This T cell receptor (beta chain) was captured in a study of cytomegalovirus exposure and HLA in healthy donors. Study results and limitations: When the data were analyzed later, several of the most significant clusters appeared to be linked to common viral pathogens. Reports state that TCR beta sequences accurately predicted most subjects' HLA-A and HLA-B alleles.

J gave up 5 bases and V 4 bases, and 18 bases lay outside the gene matches. The CDR3 is 17 amino acids. Per the germline V gene, CDR1 is SQVTM and CDR2 is ANQGSEA. The PCR made use of 60 Vbeta and 13 Jbeta primers. Sequenced by immunoSEQ multiplex PCR; TCRdb stores in-frame clones only, minus some. Of some 120,000 clones listed, 80% are singletons. With respect to this clone: Its antigen is still unknown.

The sequencing sample was made of PBMCs. This TCR came from a man younger than 40 in good health and CMV-seropositive. The rearrangement uses TRBV29-1 and TRBJ1-2; 8 bases are shared with TRBD1. The chain's CDR3 is CSVGVGGQAHGGYGYTF. The CDR3 nucleotides read TGCAGCGTTGGAGTGGGGGGACAGGCCCACGGTGGGTATGGCTACACCTTC.